This T cell receptor (beta chain) was recovered during a study of blood T cell repertoires in COVID-19. Study overall: T cells, B-cell-depleted T cells, or PBMCs supplied cDNA or gDNA.

Sequenced by immunoSEQ multiplex PCR; TCRdb stores in-frame clones only, minus some. The data hold 110,000 or so clones, with 70% to 90% observed a single time. V was clipped by 3 bases and J by 1 base, with 10 bases between them. The V gene's germline CDR1 is SGDLS and CDR2 YYNGEE. This CDR3 spans 14 amino acids. Sequences were obtained from peripheral blood. The chain has TRBV9 and TRBJ2-5; TRBD2 is a possible D gene (6 bases). The sequence came from a woman in her 70s who had recovered from COVID-19. CDR3 coding DNA: TGTGCCAGCAGCGAATGGGACTTCCAAGAGACCCAGTACTTC. Translating it yields CASSEWDFQETQYF.